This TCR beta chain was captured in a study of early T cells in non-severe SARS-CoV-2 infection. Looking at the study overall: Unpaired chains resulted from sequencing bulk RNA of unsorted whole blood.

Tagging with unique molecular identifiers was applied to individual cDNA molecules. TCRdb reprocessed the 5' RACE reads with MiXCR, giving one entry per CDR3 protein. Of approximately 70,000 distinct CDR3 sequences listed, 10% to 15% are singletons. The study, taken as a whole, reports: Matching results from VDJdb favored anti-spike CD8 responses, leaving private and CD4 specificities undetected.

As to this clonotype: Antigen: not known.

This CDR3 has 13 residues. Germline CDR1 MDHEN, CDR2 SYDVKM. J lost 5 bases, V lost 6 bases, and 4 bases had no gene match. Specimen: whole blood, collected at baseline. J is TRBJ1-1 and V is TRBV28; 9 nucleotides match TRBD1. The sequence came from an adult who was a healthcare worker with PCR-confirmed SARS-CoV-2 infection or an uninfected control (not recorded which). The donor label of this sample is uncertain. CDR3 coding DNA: TGTGCCAGCAGGGACAGGGGCGGGACTGAAGCTTTCTTT. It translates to CASRDRGGTEAFF.